Below are 17 T cell receptor beta chains sequenced from a single sample in a study of cytomegalovirus exposure and HLA in healthy donors. The PCR had 60 Vbeta and 13 Jbeta primers. Measured with immunoSEQ multiplex PCR; TCRdb has only the in-frame clones, and not every one. The sample includes about 180,000 clones, about four fifths of them seen just once. Sequences were obtained from PBMCs. The receptors stem from a man aged 25-45 years in good health and CMV-seropositive.

The CDR3 spells CASSLVYEAEAFF. CDR3 sequence (DNA): TGCGCCAGCAGCTTGGTTTATGAGGCTGAAGCTTTCTTT. The chain recombines TRBV5-1 with TRBJ1-1; D is ambiguous. V lost 0 bases, J lost 6 bases, and 9 bases lay in between. The CDR3 has 13 amino acids. Germline CDR1 reads SGHRS; CDR2 reads YFSETQ. The complete variable domain, with remaining parts taken from reference TRBV5-1 and TRBJ1-1, reads KAGVTQTPRYLIKTRGQQVTLSCSPISGHRSVSWYQQTPGQGLQFLFEYFSETQRNKGNFPGRFSGRQFSNSRSEMNVSTLELGDSALYLCASSLVYEAEAFFGQGTRLTVV.

The chain is built from TRBV4-1 and TRBJ1-2, with D maybe TRBD1 (6 bases). Trimming removed 0 bases at V and 3 bases at J, with 11 bases between. CDR3 length equals 15 residues. Germline V lookup: CDR1 MGHRA, CDR2 YSYEKL. CDR3: CASSQDWTVHYGYTF. The CDR3 DNA follows: TGCGCCAGCAGCCAAGACTGGACAGTCCACTATGGCTACACCTTC.

This chain connects TRBV19 to TRBJ1-2; 7 positions match TRBD1. After removal of 3 bases from V and 4 bases from J, the junction contained 8 bases not matched to a gene. The CDR3 loop spans 15 amino acids. The germline gives CDR1 LNHDA, CDR2 SQIVND (reference sequence). The CDR3 loop reads CASSIGQEGSYGYTF. The DNA of the CDR3 is TGTGCCAGTAGTATTGGACAGGAGGGCAGCTATGGCTACACCTTC.

This clone was found a few times. Different DNA sequences within this sample yield the same CDR3. This rearrangement joins TRBV4-2 to TRBJ1-3; TRBD1 matches at 7 bases. In germline, CDR1 is LGHNA, CDR2 YNFKEQ. V gave up 1 base and J gave up 3 bases; unmatched junction bases: 0. This CDR3 contains 14 residues. The CDR3: CASSQAGGGNTIYF. The CDR3 nucleotides read TGTGCCAGCAGCCAAGCAGGGGGTGGAAACACCATATATTTT.

About this clone itself: The germline gene is not matched at one end of the junction; a read error may be the cause. The chain employs TRBV7-8 and TRBJ2-1; no firm D call. Germline lookup yields CDR1 SGHVS and CDR2 FQNEAQ. The CDR3 consists of 13 residues. The CDR3: CASSLPFYDEQFF. The CDR3 DNA sequence: TGTGCCAGCAGCTTACCATTCTACGATGAGCAGTTCTTC.

The CDR3 spells CASSQTRGGETQYF. DNA for the CDR3: TGTGCCAGCAGCCAGACCCGAGGGGGAGAGACCCAGTACTTC. The chain links TRBV14 to TRBJ2-5; tentatively, D is TRBD1 (6 bases). The CDR3 has 14 residues. V lost 3 bases and J lost 4, with 12 bases in between. CDR1 and CDR2 (germline): SGHDN, FVKESK.

The V gene is TRBV5-4, the J gene TRBJ2-7; 7 bases are a match to TRBD1. J lost 4 bases, V lost 2 bases, and 6 bases had no gene match. Germline CDR1 is SGHNT and CDR2 is YYREEE (reference sequence). The length of the CDR3 is 14 residues. The CDR3 coding sequence is TGTGCCAGCAGCTTTTCCGACAGGGCGTACGAGCAGTACTTC. It translates to CASSFSDRAYEQYF.

V usage is TRBV28 and J usage is TRBJ2-7; perhaps TRBD2 as D (6 bases). This CDR3 comprises 19 residues. The V gene lost 10 bases and the J gene lost 2 bases, with 33 bases spanning the gap. Germline V CDR1 and CDR2: MDHEN, SYDVKM. CDR3 sequence reads: CANLRTSYKTGTPPYEQYF. As DNA, the CDR3 is TGTGCCAACTTACGAACCTCTTACAAGACCGGGACTCCCCCCTACGAGCAGTACTTC.

V and J are TRBV5-1 and TRBJ2-1; 10 bases align to TRBD2. Trimming at V came to 0 bases and at J to 7 bases, leaving 10 bases not matched to a gene. The germline V gene encodes CDR1 SGHRS and CDR2 YFSETQ. This CDR3 region has 17 residues. The CDR3 DNA reads TGCGCCAGCAGCTTGGATAGTTCTAGCGGGAGTAGGAATGAGCAGTTCTTC. Its protein is CASSLDSSSGSRNEQFF.

This chain connects TRBV9 to TRBJ2-1; 7 bases align to TRBD2. V was clipped by 4 bases and J by 9 bases; unmatched bases: 13. Germline assignment: CDR1 SGDLS and CDR2 YYNGEE. CDR3 length equals 15 residues. CDR3 DNA: TGTGCCAGCAGCTTACGACCGGGGGGAGAGGGTGAGCAGTTCTTC. This translates into CASSLRPGGEGEQFF.

The rearrangement uses TRBV5-6 and TRBJ1-5; 8 bases are a match to TRBD1. Germline lookup yields CDR1 SGHDT and CDR2 YYEEEE. This CDR3 spans 14 amino acids. After removal of 4 bases from V and 2 bases from J, the junction contained 2 bases not matched to a gene. The CDR3 sequence: CASSPDRGNQPQHF. The CDR3 coding sequence is TGTGCCAGCAGCCCGGACAGGGGCAATCAGCCCCAGCATTTT.

This sequence joins TRBV19 and TRBJ1-5; possible D gene TRBD1, 6 bases. Deletions cut 6 bases from V and 5 bases from J, with 14 bases between. The CDR3 has 14 residues. Germline lookup yields CDR1 LNHDA and CDR2 SQIVND (reference sequence). CDR3 DNA sequence: TGTGCCAGTAGACCCCGCAGGGGCTATCAGCCCCAGCATTTT. Its translation is CASRPRRGYQPQHF.

This clone was seen many times. The genes are TRBV6-4 and TRBJ2-1; 9 nucleotides line up with TRBD2. Germline V lookup: CDR1 MRHNA, CDR2 SNTAGT. The CDR3 is 15 amino acids. J lost 1 base, V lost 3 bases, and 1 base had no gene match. For the CDR3, the DNA is TGTGCCAGCAGTGAAAGCGGGGGGTCCTACAATGAGCAGTTCTTC. Its translation: CASSESGGSYNEQFF.

A few counts support this clone. The chain joins TRBV5-1 to TRBJ1-1; D gene ambiguous. Germline lookup yields CDR1 SGHRS and CDR2 YFSETQ. CDR3 size: 15 residues. Trimming pared 0 bases from V and 1 base from J, leaving 10 bases between. CDR3 sequence (DNA): TGCGCCAGCAGCTTGGAACGGGGAAGGAACACTGAAGCTTTCTTT. This codes for CASSLERGRNTEAFF.

The sample holds one count of this clone. This chain uses TRBV18 with TRBJ2-3; TRBD2 agrees at 9 bases. The germline V gene has CDR1 KGHSH and CDR2 LQKENI. The CDR3 extends over 14 amino acids. J lost 3 bases, V lost 6 bases, and 4 bases had no gene match. CDR3 sequence reads: CASSQTSGTDTQYF. In nucleotides, the CDR3 is TGTGCCAGCTCTCAGACTAGCGGAACAGATACGCAGTATTTT. Full variable domain (rest looked up from reference TRBV18 and TRBJ2-3): NAGVMQNPRHLVRRRGQEARLRCSPMKGHSHVYWYRQLPEEGLKFMVYLQKENIIDESGMPKERFSAEFPKEGPSILRIQQVVRGDSAAYFCASSQTSGTDTQYFGPGTRLTVL.

The rearrangement links TRBV18 to TRBJ2-7; 9 nucleotides match TRBD1. This CDR3 spans 14 amino acids. V shed 2 bases, J shed 7 bases, and the junction held 6 bases outside the gene matches. Germline CDR1 and CDR2: KGHSH and LQKENI. The CDR3 is CASSPGTGTVEQYF. CDR3 nucleotide sequence: TGTGCCAGCTCACCAGGGACAGGGACGGTGGAGCAGTACTTC. Together with reference TRBV18 and TRBJ2-7, the CDR3 gives the full variable domain: NAGVMQNPRHLVRRRGQEARLRCSPMKGHSHVYWYRQLPEEGLKFMVYLQKENIIDESGMPKERFSAEFPKEGPSILRIQQVVRGDSAAYFCASSPGTGTVEQYFGPGTRLTVT.

This sequence joins TRBV7-9 and TRBJ1-2, with a tentative D call TRBD1 (6 bases). The CDR3 has 14 residues. Trimming pared 4 bases from V and 8 bases from J, leaving 17 bases between. Germline V gene data show CDR1 as SEHNR and CDR2 as FQNEAQ (reference sequence). The CDR3 nucleotides read TGTGCCAGCAGCTCCGCGGGGGGGGCAGGGGGCTACACCTTC. This sequence encodes CASSSAGGAGGYTF.